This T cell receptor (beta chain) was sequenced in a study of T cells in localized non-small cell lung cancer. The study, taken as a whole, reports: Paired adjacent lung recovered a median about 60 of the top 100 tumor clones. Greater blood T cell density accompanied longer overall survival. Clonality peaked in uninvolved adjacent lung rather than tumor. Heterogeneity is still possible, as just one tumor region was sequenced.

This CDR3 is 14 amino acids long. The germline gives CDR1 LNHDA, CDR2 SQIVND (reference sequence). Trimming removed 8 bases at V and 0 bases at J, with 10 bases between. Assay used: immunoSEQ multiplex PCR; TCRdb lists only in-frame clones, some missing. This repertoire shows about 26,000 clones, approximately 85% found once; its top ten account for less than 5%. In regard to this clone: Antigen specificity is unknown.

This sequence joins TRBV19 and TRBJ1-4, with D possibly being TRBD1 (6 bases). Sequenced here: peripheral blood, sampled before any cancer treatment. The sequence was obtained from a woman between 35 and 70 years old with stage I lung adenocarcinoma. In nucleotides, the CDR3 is TGTGCCAGTTCACAGGGACCAACTAATGAAAAACTGTTTTTT. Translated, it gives CASSQGPTNEKLFF.